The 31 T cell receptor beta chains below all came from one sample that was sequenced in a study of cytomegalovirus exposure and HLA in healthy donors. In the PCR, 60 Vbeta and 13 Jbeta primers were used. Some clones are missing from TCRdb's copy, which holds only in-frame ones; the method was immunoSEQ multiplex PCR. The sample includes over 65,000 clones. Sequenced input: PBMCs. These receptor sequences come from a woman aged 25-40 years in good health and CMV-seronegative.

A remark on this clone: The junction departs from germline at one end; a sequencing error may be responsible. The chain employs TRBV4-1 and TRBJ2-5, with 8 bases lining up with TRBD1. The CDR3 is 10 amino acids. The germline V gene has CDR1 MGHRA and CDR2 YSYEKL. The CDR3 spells CASSQGQVDF. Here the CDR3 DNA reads TGCGCCAGCAGCCAGGGACAGGTGGACTTC.

In nucleotides, the CDR3 is TGTGCCAGCAGCCAGACTAGCGGGGGGGCCCAGTCCTACAATGAGCAGTTCTTC. Protein sequence: CASSQTSGGAQSYNEQFF. The V and J genes are TRBV5-6 and TRBJ2-1; 14 nucleotides agree with TRBD2. With V trimmed by 4 bases and J by 1 base, 7 bases remained unmatched. Germline loops: CDR1 SGHDT, CDR2 YYEEEE. The CDR3 is 18 residues long.

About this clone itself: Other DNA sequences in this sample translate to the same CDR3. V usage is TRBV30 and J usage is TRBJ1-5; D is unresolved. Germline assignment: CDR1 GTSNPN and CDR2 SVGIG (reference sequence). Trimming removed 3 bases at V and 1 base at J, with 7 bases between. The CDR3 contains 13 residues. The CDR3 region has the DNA TGTGCCTGGAGCCCCGGGAGCAATCAGCCCCAGCATTTT. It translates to CAWSPGSNQPQHF.

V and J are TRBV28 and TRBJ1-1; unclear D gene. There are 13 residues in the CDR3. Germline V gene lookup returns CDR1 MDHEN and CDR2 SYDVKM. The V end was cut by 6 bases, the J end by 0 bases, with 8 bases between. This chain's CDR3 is CASRSYMNTEAFF. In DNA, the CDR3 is TGTGCCAGCAGGAGTTATATGAACACTGAAGCTTTCTTT.

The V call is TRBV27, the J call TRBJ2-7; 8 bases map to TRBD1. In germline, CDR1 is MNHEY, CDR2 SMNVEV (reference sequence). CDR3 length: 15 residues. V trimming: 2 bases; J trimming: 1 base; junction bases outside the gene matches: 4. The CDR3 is CASSLGQGLSYEQYF. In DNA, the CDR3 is TGTGCCAGCAGTTTAGGACAGGGTCTGTCCTACGAGCAGTACTTC.

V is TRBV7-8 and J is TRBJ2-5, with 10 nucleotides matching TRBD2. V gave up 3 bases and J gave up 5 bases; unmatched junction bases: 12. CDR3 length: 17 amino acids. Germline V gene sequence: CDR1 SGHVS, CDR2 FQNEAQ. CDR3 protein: CASSFGLAGVAWETQYF. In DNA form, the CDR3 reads TGTGCCAGCAGCTTTGGGCTAGCGGGGGTGGCGTGGGAGACCCAGTACTTC.

The CDR3 reads CSVVLGTSGGWSSYNEQFF. The CDR3 DNA is TGCAGCGTTGTACTCGGGACTAGCGGGGGGTGGAGCTCCTACAATGAGCAGTTCTTC. The J gene is TRBJ2-1, the V gene TRBV29-1; 15 bases line up with TRBD2. This CDR3 is built from 19 residues. J gave up 0 bases and V 4 bases, and 10 bases lay outside the gene matches. The V gene's germline CDR1 is SQVTM and CDR2 ANQGSEA.

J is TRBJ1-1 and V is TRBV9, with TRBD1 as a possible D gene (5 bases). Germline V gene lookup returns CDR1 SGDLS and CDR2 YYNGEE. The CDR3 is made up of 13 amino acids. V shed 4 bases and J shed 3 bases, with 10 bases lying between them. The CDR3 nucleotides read TGTGCCAGCAGCCTCGGAGGGGACACTGAAGCTTTCTTT. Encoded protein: CASSLGGDTEAFF.

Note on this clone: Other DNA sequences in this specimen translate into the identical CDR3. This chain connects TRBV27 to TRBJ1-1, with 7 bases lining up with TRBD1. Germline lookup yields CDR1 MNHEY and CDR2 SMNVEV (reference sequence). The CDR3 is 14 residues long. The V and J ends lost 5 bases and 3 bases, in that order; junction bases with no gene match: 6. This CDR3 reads CASSPYRGDTEAFF. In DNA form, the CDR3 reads TGTGCCAGCAGTCCCTACAGGGGCGACACTGAAGCTTTCTTT.

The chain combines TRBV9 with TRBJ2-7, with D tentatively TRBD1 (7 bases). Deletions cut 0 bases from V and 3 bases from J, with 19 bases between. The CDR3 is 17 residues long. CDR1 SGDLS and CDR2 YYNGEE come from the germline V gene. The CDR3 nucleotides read TGTGCCAGCAGCGTAGAAGGACCGGGGGACAGTCTCTACGAGCAGTACTTC. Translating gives CASSVEGPGDSLYEQYF.

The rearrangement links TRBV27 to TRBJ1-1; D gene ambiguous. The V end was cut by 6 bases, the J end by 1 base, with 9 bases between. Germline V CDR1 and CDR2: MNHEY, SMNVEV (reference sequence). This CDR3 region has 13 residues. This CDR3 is CASRLSGNTEAFF. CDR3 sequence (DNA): TGTGCCAGCAGACTTTCAGGGAACACTGAAGCTTTCTTT.

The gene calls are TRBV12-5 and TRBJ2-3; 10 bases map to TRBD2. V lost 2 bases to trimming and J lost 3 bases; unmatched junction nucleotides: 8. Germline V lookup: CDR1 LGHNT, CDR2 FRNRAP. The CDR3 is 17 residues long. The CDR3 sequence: CASGLRLAGATTDTQYF. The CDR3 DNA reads TGTGCTAGTGGTTTGAGGCTAGCGGGAGCAACAACAGATACGCAGTATTTT.

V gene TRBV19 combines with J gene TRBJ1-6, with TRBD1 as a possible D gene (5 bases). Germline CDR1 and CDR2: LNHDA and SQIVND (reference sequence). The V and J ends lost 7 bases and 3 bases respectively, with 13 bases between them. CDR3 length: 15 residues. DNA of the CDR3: TGTGCCAGTACCGGTGGGCAGGGCTATAATTCACCCCTCCACTTT. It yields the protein CASTGGQGYNSPLHF. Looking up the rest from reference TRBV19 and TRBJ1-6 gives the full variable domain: DGGITQSPKYLFRKEGQNVTLSCEQNLNHDAMYWYRQDPGQGLRLIYYSQIVNDFQKGDIAEGYSVSREKKESFPLTVTSAQKNPTAFYLCASTGGQGYNSPLHFGNGTRLTVT.

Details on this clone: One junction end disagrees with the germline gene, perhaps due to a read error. The CDR3 bases are TGCGCCAGCAGCTTTGGAGTAGCGGGGTACCAAGAGAACCAGTACTTC. Translating gives CASSFGVAGYQENQYF. This chain uses TRBV5-1 with TRBJ2-5; 8 bases line up with TRBD2. The CDR3 extends over 16 amino acids. CDR1 and CDR2 (germline): SGHRS, YFSETQ.

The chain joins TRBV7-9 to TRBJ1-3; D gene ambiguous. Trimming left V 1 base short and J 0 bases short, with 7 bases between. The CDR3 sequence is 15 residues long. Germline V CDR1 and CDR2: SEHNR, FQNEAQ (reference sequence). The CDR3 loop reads CASSLVAGSGNTIYF. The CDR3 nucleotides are TGTGCCAGCAGCTTAGTCGCGGGCTCTGGAAACACCATATATTTT.

The CDR3 region is CATSRGRAGELGNTIYF. DNA for the CDR3: TGTGCCACCAGCAGAGGTCGAGCAGGGGAATTGGGAAACACCATATATTTT. The gene calls are TRBV15 and TRBJ1-3; D perhaps matches TRBD1 (6 bases). The CDR3 is 17 residues long. Germline V CDR1 and CDR2: LNHNV, YYDKDF (reference sequence). V shed 1 base and J shed 4 bases, with 17 bases lying between them. Complete variable domain (other parts from reference TRBV15 and TRBJ1-3): DAMVIQNPRYQVTQFGKPVTLSCSQTLNHNVMYWYQQKSSQAPKLLFHYYDKDFNNEADTPDNFQSRRPNTSFCFLDIRSPGLGDTAMYLCATSRGRAGELGNTIYFGEGSWLTVV.

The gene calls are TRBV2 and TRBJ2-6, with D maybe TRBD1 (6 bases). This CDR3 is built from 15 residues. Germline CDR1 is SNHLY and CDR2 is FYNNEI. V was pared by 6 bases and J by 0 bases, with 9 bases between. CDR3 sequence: CASRDRNSGANVLTF. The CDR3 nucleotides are TGTGCCAGCAGGGACAGAAACTCTGGGGCCAACGTCCTGACTTTC.

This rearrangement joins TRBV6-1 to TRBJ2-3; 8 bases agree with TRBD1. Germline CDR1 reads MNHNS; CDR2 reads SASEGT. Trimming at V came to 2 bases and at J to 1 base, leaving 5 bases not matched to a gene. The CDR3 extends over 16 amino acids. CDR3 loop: CASSESPGQGTDTQYF. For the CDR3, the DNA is TGTGCCAGCAGTGAATCCCCGGGACAGGGCACAGATACGCAGTATTTT.

CDR3 loop: CASSPVGRVDEQFF. CDR3 coding DNA: TGTGCCAGCAGCCCGGTGGGTCGGGTTGATGAGCAGTTCTTC. The rearrangement joins TRBV7-9 to TRBJ2-1; D unclear. The CDR3 consists of 14 residues. The germline V gene has CDR1 SEHNR and CDR2 FQNEAQ (reference sequence). The ends were cut back, 5 bases at V and 8 bases at J, with 16 bases in the middle. The full variable domain, with the rest looked up from reference TRBV7-9 and TRBJ2-1, is DTGVSQNPRHKITKRGQNVTFRCDPISEHNRLYWYRQTLGQGPEFLTYFQNEAQLEKSRLLSDRFSAERPKGSFSTLEIQRTEQGDSAMYLCASSPVGRVDEQFFGPGTRLTVL.

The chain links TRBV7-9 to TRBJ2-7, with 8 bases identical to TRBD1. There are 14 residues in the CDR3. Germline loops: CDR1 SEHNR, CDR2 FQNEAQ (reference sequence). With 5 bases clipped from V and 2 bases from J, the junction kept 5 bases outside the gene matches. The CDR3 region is CASSPGQGTYEQYF. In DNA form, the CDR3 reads TGTGCCAGCAGCCCCGGACAGGGAACCTACGAGCAGTACTTC.

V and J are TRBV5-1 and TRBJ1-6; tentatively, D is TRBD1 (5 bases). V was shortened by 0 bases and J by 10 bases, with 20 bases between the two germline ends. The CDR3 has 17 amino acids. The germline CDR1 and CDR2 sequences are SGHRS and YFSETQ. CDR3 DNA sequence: TGCGCCAGCAGCTTGGAGTCCCCCCCAGGGCGTGACTCACCCCTCCACTTT. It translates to CASSLESPPGRDSPLHF.

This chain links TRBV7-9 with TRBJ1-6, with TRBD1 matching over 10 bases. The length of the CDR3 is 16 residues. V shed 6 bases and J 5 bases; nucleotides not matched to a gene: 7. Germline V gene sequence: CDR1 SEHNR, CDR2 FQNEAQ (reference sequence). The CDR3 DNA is TGTGCCAGCAGACGGACCGGGACAGGGGATAATTCACCCCTCCACTTT. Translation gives CASRRTGTGDNSPLHF.

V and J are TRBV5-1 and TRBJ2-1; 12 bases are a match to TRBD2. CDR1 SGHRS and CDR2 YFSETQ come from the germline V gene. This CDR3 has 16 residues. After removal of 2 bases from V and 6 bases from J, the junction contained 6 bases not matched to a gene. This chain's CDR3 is CASSFSSGRGGNEQFF. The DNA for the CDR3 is TGCGCCAGCAGCTTTTCTAGCGGGAGGGGGGGCAATGAGCAGTTCTTC.

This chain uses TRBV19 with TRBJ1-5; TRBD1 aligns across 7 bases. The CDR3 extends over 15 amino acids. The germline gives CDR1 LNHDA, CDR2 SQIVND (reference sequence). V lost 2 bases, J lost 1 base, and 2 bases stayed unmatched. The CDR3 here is CASSINRGSNQPQHF. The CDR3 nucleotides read TGTGCCAGTAGTATAAACAGGGGAAGCAATCAGCCCCAGCATTTT.

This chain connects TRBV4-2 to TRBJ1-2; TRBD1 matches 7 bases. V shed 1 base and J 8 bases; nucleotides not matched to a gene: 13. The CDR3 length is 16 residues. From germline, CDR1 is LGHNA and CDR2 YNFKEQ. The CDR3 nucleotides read TGTGCCAGCAGCCAAGTTCCAAACAGACAGGGTGAAGGCTACACCTTC. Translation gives CASSQVPNRQGEGYTF.

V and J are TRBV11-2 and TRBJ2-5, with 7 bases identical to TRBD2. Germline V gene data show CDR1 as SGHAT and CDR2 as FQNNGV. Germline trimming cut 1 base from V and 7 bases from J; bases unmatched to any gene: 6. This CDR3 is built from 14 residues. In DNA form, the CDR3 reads TGTGCCAGCAGCTTAGTGGCCAGGGAGGGGACCCAGTACTTC. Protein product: CASSLVAREGTQYF.

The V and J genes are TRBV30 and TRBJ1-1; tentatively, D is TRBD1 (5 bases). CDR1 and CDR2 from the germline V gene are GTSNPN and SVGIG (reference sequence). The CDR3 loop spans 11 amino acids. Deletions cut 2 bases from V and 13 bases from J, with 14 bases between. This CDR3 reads CAWSFGRDDFF. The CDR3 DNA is TGTGCCTGGAGTTTCGGGAGGGACGATTTCTTT.

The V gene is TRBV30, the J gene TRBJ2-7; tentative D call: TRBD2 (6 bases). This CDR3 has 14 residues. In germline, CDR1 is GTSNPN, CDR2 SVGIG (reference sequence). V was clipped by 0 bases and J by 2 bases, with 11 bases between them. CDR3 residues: CAWSVGGGPYEQYF. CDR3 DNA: TGTGCCTGGAGTGTCGGGGGAGGCCCCTACGAGCAGTACTTC. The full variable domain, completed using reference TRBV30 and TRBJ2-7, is SQTIHQWPATLVQPVGSPLSLECTVEGTSNPNLYWYRQAAGRGLQLLFYSVGIGQISSEVPQNLSASRPQDRQFILSSKKLLLSDSGFYLCAWSVGGGPYEQYFGPGTRLTVT.

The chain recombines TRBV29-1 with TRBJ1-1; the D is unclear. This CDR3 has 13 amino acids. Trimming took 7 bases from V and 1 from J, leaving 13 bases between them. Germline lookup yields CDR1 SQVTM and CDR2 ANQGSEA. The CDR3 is CSGETNQNTEAFF. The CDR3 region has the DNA TGCAGCGGCGAGACTAACCAGAACACTGAAGCTTTCTTT. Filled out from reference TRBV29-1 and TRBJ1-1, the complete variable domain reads SAVISQKPSRDICQRGTSLTIQCQVDSQVTMMFWYRQQPGQSLTLIATANQGSEATYESGFVIDKFPISRPNLTFSTLTVSNMSPEDSSIYLCSGETNQNTEAFFGQGTRLTVV.

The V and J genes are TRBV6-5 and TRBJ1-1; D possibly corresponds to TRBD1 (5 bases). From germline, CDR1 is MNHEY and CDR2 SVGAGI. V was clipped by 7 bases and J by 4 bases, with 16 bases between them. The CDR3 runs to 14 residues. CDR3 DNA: TGTGCCAGCACCCGGGCCCGGGGGTCCACTGAAGCTTTCTTT. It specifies CASTRARGSTEAFF.

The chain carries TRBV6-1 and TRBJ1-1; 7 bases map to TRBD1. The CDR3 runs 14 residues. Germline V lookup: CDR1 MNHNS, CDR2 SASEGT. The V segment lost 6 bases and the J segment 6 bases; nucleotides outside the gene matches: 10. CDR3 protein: CASRAGTASSEAFF. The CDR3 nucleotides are TGTGCCAGCAGAGCCGGGACAGCCTCCTCTGAAGCTTTCTTT.